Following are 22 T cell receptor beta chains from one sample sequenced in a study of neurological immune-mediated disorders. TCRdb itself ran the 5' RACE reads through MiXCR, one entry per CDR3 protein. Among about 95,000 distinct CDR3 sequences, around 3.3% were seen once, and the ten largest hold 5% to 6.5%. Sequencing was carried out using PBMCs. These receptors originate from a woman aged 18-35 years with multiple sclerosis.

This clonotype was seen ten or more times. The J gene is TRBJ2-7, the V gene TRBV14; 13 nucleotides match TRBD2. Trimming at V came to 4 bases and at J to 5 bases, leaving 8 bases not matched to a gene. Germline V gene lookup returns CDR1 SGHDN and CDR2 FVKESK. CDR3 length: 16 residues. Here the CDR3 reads CASSLRTSGSSDEQYF. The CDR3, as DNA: TGTGCCAGCAGCCTTCGGACTAGCGGGAGTAGCGACGAGCAGTACTTC.

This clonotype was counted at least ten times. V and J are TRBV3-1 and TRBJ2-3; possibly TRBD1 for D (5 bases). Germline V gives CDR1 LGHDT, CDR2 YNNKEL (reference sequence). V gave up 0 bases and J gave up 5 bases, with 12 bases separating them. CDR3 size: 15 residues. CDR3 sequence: CASSQERQGKDTQYF. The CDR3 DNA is TGTGCCAGCAGCCAAGAACGGCAGGGAAAAGATACGCAGTATTTT.

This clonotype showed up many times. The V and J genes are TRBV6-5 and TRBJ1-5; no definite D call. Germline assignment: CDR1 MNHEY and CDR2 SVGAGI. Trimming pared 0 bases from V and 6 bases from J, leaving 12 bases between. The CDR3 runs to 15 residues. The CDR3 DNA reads TGTGCCAGCAGTTACTCAGCCGGGGTGGGTCAGCCCCAGCATTTT. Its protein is CASSYSAGVGQPQHF.

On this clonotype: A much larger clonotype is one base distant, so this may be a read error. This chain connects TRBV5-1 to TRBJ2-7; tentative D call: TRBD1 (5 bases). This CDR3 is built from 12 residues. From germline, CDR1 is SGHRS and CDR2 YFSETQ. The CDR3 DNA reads TGCGACAGCAGCGACAGCACCTACGAGCAGTACTTC. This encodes CDSSDSTYEQYF.

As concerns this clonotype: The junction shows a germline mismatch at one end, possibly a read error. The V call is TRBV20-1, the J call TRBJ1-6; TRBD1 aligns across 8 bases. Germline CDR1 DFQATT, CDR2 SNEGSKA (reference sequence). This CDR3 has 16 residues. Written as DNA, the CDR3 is TGCAGTGCTAGACGCGATACAACAGGGGGGAGTTCAACCCTCAACTTT. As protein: CSARRDTTGGSSTLNF.

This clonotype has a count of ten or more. CDR3 region: CASSFSRANTGELFF. CDR3 DNA: TGTGCCAGCAGTTTTAGCAGAGCGAACACCGGGGAGCTGTTTTTT. The rearrangement joins TRBV28 to TRBJ2-2; D remains ambiguous. This CDR3 has 15 amino acids. Trimming stripped 3 bases from V and 0 bases from J, with 8 bases between. Germline CDR1 MDHEN, CDR2 SYDVKM.

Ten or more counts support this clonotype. CDR3 sequence: CASSSRGSNSPLHF. The CDR3 bases are TGTGCCAGCAGTTCACGGGGGTCTAATTCACCCCTCCACTTT. This sequence joins TRBV6-5 and TRBJ1-6; tentatively, D is TRBD1 (5 bases). This CDR3 region has 14 residues. Deletions cut 4 bases from V and 6 bases from J, with 10 bases between. Germline V gene data show CDR1 as MNHEY and CDR2 as SVGAGI.

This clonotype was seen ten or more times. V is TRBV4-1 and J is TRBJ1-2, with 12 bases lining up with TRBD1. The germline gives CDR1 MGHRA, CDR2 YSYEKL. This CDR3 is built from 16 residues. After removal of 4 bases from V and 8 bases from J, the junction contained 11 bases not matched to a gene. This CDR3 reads CASSRQPGQGAKGYTF. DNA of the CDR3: TGCGCCAGCAGCCGACAACCGGGACAGGGGGCTAAGGGCTACACCTTC.

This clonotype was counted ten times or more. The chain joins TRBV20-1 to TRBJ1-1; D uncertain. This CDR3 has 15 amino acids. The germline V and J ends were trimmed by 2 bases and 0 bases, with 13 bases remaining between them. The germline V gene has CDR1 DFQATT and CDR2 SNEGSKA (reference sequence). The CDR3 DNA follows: TGCAGTGCTAGATCCCCCGAGCGAATGAACACTGAAGCTTTCTTT. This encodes CSARSPERMNTEAFF.

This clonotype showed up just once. This CDR3 reads CSAHKGTANTEAFF. CDR3 in DNA: TGCAGTGCTCACAAAGGGACGGCGAACACTGAAGCTTTCTTT. The chain employs TRBV20-1 and TRBJ1-1, with D tentatively TRBD1 (5 bases). The V end was cut by 5 bases, the J end by 1 base, with 14 bases between. This CDR3 spans 14 amino acids. Germline lookup yields CDR1 DFQATT and CDR2 SNEGSKA (reference sequence).

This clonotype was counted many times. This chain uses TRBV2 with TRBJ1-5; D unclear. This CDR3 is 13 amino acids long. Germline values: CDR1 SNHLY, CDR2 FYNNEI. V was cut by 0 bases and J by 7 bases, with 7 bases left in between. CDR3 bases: TGTGCCAGCAGTGAAGCACCCTTCCAGCCCCAGCATTTT. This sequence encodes CASSEAPFQPQHF.

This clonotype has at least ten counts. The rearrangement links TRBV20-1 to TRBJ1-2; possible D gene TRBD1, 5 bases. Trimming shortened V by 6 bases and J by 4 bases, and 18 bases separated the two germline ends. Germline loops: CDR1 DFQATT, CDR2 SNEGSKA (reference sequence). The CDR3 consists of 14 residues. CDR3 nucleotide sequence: TGCAGTGCCGTTGAGGGACCCTCCGGCTATGGCTACACCTTC. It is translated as CSAVEGPSGYGYTF.

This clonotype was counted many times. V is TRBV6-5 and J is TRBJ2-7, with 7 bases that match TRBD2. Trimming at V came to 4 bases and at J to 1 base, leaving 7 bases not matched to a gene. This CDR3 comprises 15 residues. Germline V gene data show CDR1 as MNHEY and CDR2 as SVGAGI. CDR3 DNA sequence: TGTGCCAGCAGTTCTGGACTAGGGGTATCCTACGAGCAGTACTTC. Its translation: CASSSGLGVSYEQYF.

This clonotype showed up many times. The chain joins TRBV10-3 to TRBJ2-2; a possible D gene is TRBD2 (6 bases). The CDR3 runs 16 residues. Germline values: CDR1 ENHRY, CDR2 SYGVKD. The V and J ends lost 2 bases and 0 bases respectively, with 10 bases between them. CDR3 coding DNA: TGTGCCATCAGTGAGCGGCTAGCGACGAACACCGGGGAGCTGTTTTTT. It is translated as CAISERLATNTGELFF.

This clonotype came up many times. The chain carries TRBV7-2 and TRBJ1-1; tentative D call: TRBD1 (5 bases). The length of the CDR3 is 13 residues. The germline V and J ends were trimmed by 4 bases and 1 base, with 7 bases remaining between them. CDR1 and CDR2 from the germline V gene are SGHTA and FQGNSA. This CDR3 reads CASSSDRNTEAFF. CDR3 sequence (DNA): TGTGCCAGCAGCTCCGACAGGAACACTGAAGCTTTCTTT.

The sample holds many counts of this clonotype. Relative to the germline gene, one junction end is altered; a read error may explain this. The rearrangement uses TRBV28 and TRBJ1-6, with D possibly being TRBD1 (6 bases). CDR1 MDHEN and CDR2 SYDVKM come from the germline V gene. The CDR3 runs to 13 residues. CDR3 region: CASSTGYSSPLHF. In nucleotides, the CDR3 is TGTGCCAGCAGTACAGGGTATAGTTCACCCCTCCACTTT.

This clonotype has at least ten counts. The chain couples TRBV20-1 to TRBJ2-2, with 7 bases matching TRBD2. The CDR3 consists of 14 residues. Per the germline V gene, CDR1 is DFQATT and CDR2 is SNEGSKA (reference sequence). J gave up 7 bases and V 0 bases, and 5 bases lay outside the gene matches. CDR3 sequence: CSARDGRDHGELFF. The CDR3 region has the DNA TGCAGTGCTAGAGATGGGAGGGACCACGGGGAGCTGTTTTTT.

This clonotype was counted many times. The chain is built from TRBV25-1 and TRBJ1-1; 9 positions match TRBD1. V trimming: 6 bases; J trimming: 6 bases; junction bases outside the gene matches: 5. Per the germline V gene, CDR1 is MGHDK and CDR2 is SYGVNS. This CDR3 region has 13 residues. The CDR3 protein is CASRRQGDAEAFF. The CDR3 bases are TGTGCCAGCAGAAGACAGGGGGACGCTGAAGCTTTCTTT.

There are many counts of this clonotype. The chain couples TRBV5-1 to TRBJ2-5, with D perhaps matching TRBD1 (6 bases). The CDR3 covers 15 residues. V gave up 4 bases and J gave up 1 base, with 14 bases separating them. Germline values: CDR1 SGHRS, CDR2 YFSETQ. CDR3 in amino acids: CASSTVQGPQETQYF. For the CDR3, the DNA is TGCGCCAGCAGCACCGTACAGGGACCCCAAGAGACCCAGTACTTC.

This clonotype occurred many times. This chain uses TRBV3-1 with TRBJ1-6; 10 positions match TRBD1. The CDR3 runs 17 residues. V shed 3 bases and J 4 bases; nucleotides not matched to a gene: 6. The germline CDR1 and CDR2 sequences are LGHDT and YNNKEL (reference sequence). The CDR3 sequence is CASSQQTGGGYNSPLHF. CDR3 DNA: TGTGCCAGCAGCCAGCAGACAGGGGGCGGATATAATTCACCCCTCCACTTT.

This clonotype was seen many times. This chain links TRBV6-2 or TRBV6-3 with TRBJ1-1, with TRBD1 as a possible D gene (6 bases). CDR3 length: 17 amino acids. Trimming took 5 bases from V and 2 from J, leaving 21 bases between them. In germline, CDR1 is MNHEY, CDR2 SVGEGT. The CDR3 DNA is TGTGCCAGCAGTCCCTCACAGGGACTCCCTCGAAACACTGAAGCTTTCTTT. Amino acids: CASSPSQGLPRNTEAFF.

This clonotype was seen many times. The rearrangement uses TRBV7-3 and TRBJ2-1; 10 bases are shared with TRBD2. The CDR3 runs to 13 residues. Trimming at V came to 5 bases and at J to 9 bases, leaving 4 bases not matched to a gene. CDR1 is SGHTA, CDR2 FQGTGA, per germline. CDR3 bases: TGTGCCAGCAGCCTAGGACTAGCGGTTGAGCAGTTCTTC. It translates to CASSLGLAVEQFF. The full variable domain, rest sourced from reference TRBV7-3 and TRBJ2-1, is GAGVSQTPSNKVTEKGKYVELRCDPISGHTALYWYRQSLGQGPEFLIYFQGTGAADDSGLPNDRFFAVRPEGSVSTLKIQRTERGDSAVYLCASSLGLAVEQFFGPGTRLTVL.